The next 18 T cell receptor beta chains were all read from a single sample in a study of shared T cell receptors in the human thymus (dated by TCRdb to the early 2020s). Receptors were amplified or captured by the immunoSEQ multiplex PCR assay. Here the immuneACCESS table is served through TCRdb, limited to in-frame sequences with V and J called. Missing clones are a known gap in these copies; in checked studies unresolved V genes cover under half, and the rest lacks a known reason. This sample has roughly 560,000 clones in its table, and about four fifths of those were observed once. The top ten clones comprise 0.013% of the sample. These data also formed part of another study, on human thymus T cells.

The specimen sequenced was thymocytes. The source of these receptors is a boy under two years old with a congenital heart defect. Donor details come from another sample of the same person, matched by shared clones.

V and J are TRBV4-3 and TRBJ2-5; TRBD2 matches 8 bases. The V gene's germline CDR1 is LGHNA and CDR2 YSLEER. The ends lost 5 bases at V and 1 base at J; junction bases unmatched: 6. The CDR3 extends over 15 amino acids. In DNA form, the CDR3 reads TGCGCCAGCAGCATACGGACTAGCCCCCAAGAGACCCAGTACTTC. This sequence encodes CASSIRTSPQETQYF.

The chain links TRBV18 to TRBJ2-7; possibly TRBD2 for D (6 bases). The CDR3 loop spans 15 amino acids. Germline V CDR1 and CDR2: KGHSH, LQKENI. The V end was cut by 0 bases, the J end by 0 bases, with 9 bases between. The chain's CDR3 is CASSPPTSPSYEQYF. CDR3 sequence (DNA): TGTGCCAGCTCACCACCGACTAGTCCCTCCTACGAGCAGTACTTC.

The chain links TRBV15 to TRBJ2-5; 8 bases fit TRBD2. Germline CDR1 and CDR2: LNHNV and YYDKDF (reference sequence). The CDR3 runs 17 residues. The trim removed 2 bases at V and 4 bases at J, leaving 12 bases unmatched. CDR3: CATSRPPGGEGTETQYF. The CDR3 nucleotides read TGTGCCACCAGCAGACCCCCCGGGGGGGAGGGTACAGAGACCCAGTACTTC.

This chain connects TRBV9 to TRBJ2-2; 7 nucleotides match TRBD1. Germline CDR1 and CDR2: SGDLS and YYNGEE. The CDR3 extends over 16 amino acids. The V and J ends lost 0 bases and 4 bases, in that order; junction bases with no gene match: 6. The CDR3 DNA reads TGTGCCAGCAGCGTAGAAAGGGGACAGACCACCGGGGAGCTGTTTTTT. Translation gives CASSVERGQTTGELFF. Supplemented by reference TRBV9 and TRBJ2-2, the full variable domain reads DSGVTQTPKHLITATGQRVTLRCSPRSGDLSVYWYQQSLDQGLQFLIQYYNGEERAKGNILERFSAQQFPDLHSELNLSSLELGDSALYFCASSVERGQTTGELFFGEGSRLTVL.

This chain links TRBV27 with TRBJ2-7, with D possibly matching TRBD2 (5 bases). Germline-derived CDR1 and CDR2 are MNHEY and SMNVEV (reference sequence). The CDR3 totals 14 residues. Trimming pared 5 bases from V and 3 bases from J, leaving 14 bases between. CDR3 DNA sequence: TGTGCCAGCAGTCCCCGGCGGGTTAGCTACGAGCAGTACTTC. Translating it yields CASSPRRVSYEQYF.

The chain joins TRBV10-1 to TRBJ2-2, with D unresolved. The CDR3 loop spans 14 amino acids. Trimming took 0 bases from V and 5 from J, leaving 7 bases between them. CDR1 is WNHNN and CDR2 is SYGVQD in the germline V gene (reference sequence). The CDR3 bases are TGCGCCAGCAGTGAGTCGATAGTGACCGGGGAGCTGTTTTTT. It codes for CASSESIVTGELFF.

This clone came up a few times. This chain connects TRBV4-3 to TRBJ2-1, with a tentative D call TRBD1 (7 bases). Germline CDR1 reads LGHNA; CDR2 reads YSLEER. Trimming took 4 bases from V and 15 from J, leaving 19 bases between them. The CDR3 covers 13 residues. The CDR3 DNA reads TGCGCCAGCAGCCTGGCGGAGGGGGCTGGTTTGTTCTTC. Amino acid sequence: CASSLAEGAGLFF.

J is TRBJ2-5 and V is TRBV4-3; 9 bases map to TRBD2. Germline loops: CDR1 LGHNA, CDR2 YSLEER. The CDR3 covers 15 residues. Unmatched junction bases numbered 7, after V lost 3 bases and J lost 5 bases. In nucleotides, the CDR3 is TGCGCCAGCAGCCACGGCGGGAGGGCCGGGGAGACCCAGTACTTC. Its translation is CASSHGGRAGETQYF.

The chain links TRBV15 to TRBJ1-2; the D gene is possibly TRBD1 (5 bases). V was trimmed by 6 bases and J by 2 bases, leaving 13 bases between them. This CDR3 contains 14 residues. Germline V gene lookup returns CDR1 LNHNV and CDR2 YYDKDF (reference sequence). CDR3 protein: CATRTRDSNYGYTF. CDR3 DNA: TGTGCCACCAGAACTCGGGACTCCAACTATGGCTACACCTTC.

The chain couples TRBV14 to TRBJ2-7; 9 nucleotides align to TRBD1. Germline V gives CDR1 SGHDN, CDR2 FVKESK. J lost 2 bases, V lost 5 bases, and 4 bases had no gene match. CDR3 size: 14 residues. The CDR3 nucleotides read TGTGCCAGCAGCTCCGGGACAGGGCCCTACGAGCAGTACTTC. Its protein is CASSSGTGPYEQYF.

V gene TRBV11-2 combines with J gene TRBJ1-2, with 12 bases lining up with TRBD1. The ends lost 5 bases at V and 8 bases at J; junction bases unmatched: 6. Germline lookup yields CDR1 SGHAT and CDR2 FQNNGV. The CDR3 has 14 amino acids. The CDR3 sequence: CASSNRDRGHGYTF. DNA of the CDR3: TGTGCCAGCAGCAACCGGGACAGGGGGCACGGCTACACCTTC.

The sample holds one count of this clone. The chain recombines TRBV10-3 with TRBJ2-7, with 9 bases lining up with TRBD2. CDR1 and CDR2 (germline): ENHRY, SYGVKD. Trimming took 6 bases from V and 4 from J; bases not matched to a gene: 10. The CDR3 has 15 residues. Written as DNA, the CDR3 is TGTGCCATCAGCCCCGGGCTAGCGGGGTTATACGAGCAGTACTTC. Amino acid sequence: CAISPGLAGLYEQYF.

This clone was seen a few times. This chain joins TRBV7-2 and TRBJ2-7; 11 bases map to TRBD2. CDR3 size: 17 residues. Germline-derived CDR1 and CDR2 are SGHTA and FQGNSA. Trimming removed 0 bases from V and 7 bases from J; junction bases left unmatched: 11. CDR3 sequence: CASSLAGTSGGGREQYF. The CDR3 DNA reads as TGTGCCAGCAGCTTAGCGGGGACTAGCGGAGGAGGGAGGGAGCAGTACTTC.

Here the CDR3 reads CASSQEEGRGETQYF. The CDR3 nucleotides read TGCGCCAGCAGCCAAGAAGAGGGCAGGGGAGAGACCCAGTACTTC. The chain couples TRBV4-1 to TRBJ2-5, with D possibly matching TRBD1 (6 bases). The CDR3 consists of 15 residues. V was trimmed by 0 bases and J by 4 bases, leaving 12 bases between them. Per the germline V gene, CDR1 is MGHRA and CDR2 is YSYEKL.

The chain combines TRBV4-2 with TRBJ2-1; TRBD2 matches 14 bases. V lost 5 bases to trimming and J lost 7 bases; unmatched junction nucleotides: 7. The CDR3 covers 16 residues. Germline loops: CDR1 LGHNA, CDR2 YNFKEQ. The CDR3 bases are TGTGCCAGCAGCGGTACCGGGACTAGCGGGAGTAATGAGCAGTTCTTC. Amino acid sequence: CASSGTGTSGSNEQFF.

This sequence joins TRBV15 and TRBJ1-5; 8 positions match TRBD1. Germline-derived CDR1 and CDR2 are LNHNV and YYDKDF (reference sequence). The V gene end was trimmed by 2 bases and the J gene end by 4 bases; junction bases not matched to a gene: 10. The CDR3 sequence is 17 residues long. The CDR3 is CATSRLPGQAHNQPQHF. CDR3 in DNA: TGTGCCACCAGCAGACTTCCGGGACAGGCCCATAATCAGCCCCAGCATTTT.

The chain uses TRBV7-9 and TRBJ2-5; 10 bases are a match to TRBD2. CDR1 is SEHNR and CDR2 is FQNEAQ in the germline V gene (reference sequence). The V and J ends lost 1 base and 2 bases, in that order; junction bases with no gene match: 4. This CDR3 has 16 residues. The CDR3 region has the DNA TGTGCCAGCAGCTTAGGGACTAGCGGACCTCAAGAGACCCAGTACTTC. Translating gives CASSLGTSGPQETQYF.

On this clone: The junction departs from germline at one end; a sequencing error may be responsible. The J gene is TRBJ2-7, the V gene TRBV30; possible D gene TRBD2, 6 bases. This CDR3 spans 10 amino acids. Germline CDR1 GTSNPN, CDR2 SVGIG (reference sequence). The CDR3, as DNA: TGTGCCTGGGCCGCGGGGTTGGTCGTCTTC. Its protein is CAWAAGLVVF.